The 23 T cell receptor beta chains given below trace back to one sample, sequenced in a study of cytomegalovirus exposure and HLA in healthy donors. Sequencing used immunoSEQ multiplex PCR; TCRdb keeps in-frame clones, though not all of them. The repertoire consists of some 110,000 clones, with approximately 90% occurring once and the leading ten covering 3% to 4%. The sequenced sample was PBMCs. These receptors originate from a woman aged 18-29 years in good health and CMV-seropositive.

A single count supports this clone. The V gene is TRBV4-1, the J gene TRBJ2-2; 12 bases align to TRBD2. Per germline, CDR1 MGHRA and CDR2 YSYEKL. V was clipped by 8 bases and J by 7 bases; unmatched bases: 11. The CDR3 is 16 amino acids. CDR3 in DNA: TGCGCCAGCGGTCCTCCTAGCGGGGGGGAGGTCGGGGAGCTGTTTTTT. Its protein is CASGPPSGGEVGELFF.

This clone has just a few counts. The V and J genes are TRBV2 and TRBJ2-7; 8 bases are a match to TRBD1. V shed 2 bases, J shed 4 bases, and the junction held 10 bases outside the gene matches. The CDR3 contains 16 residues. Germline V lookup: CDR1 SNHLY, CDR2 FYNNEI. The CDR3 loop is CASSEPKQGGGYEQYF. Here the CDR3 DNA reads TGTGCCAGCAGTGAACCGAAACAGGGGGGAGGTTACGAGCAGTACTTC.

The chain carries TRBV7-3 and TRBJ2-3, with 10 bases that match TRBD1. V shed 5 bases, J shed 2 bases, and the junction held 4 bases outside the gene matches. The CDR3 runs 15 residues. Germline V gene lookup returns CDR1 SGHTA and CDR2 FQGTGA. CDR3 sequence reads: CASSGTGEFTDTQYF. The DNA for the CDR3 is TGTGCCAGCAGCGGGACAGGGGAATTCACAGATACGCAGTATTTT.

This chain links TRBV5-6 with TRBJ2-5, with 9 nucleotides matching TRBD2. Trimming took 3 bases from V and 3 from J; bases not matched to a gene: 0. This CDR3 is built from 13 residues. Germline V gene data show CDR1 as SGHDT and CDR2 as YYEEEE. CDR3 protein: CASSWTSEETQYF. In nucleotides, the CDR3 is TGTGCCAGCAGCTGGACTAGCGAAGAGACCCAGTACTTC.

The rearrangement joins TRBV9 to TRBJ1-1; D possibly corresponds to TRBD1 (6 bases). This CDR3 is built from 16 residues. Germline CDR1 is SGDLS and CDR2 is YYNGEE. Trimming left V 4 bases short and J 1 base short, with 17 bases between. Here the CDR3 DNA reads TGTGCCAGCAGCCCCCAGGGACACCTGACGAACACTGAAGCTTTCTTT. Translation gives CASSPQGHLTNTEAFF.

This sequence joins TRBV11-2 and TRBJ2-7, with D hard to call. V was clipped by 4 bases and J by 0 bases, with 10 bases between them. The V gene's germline CDR1 is SGHAT and CDR2 FQNNGV. The length of the CDR3 is 14 residues. The CDR3 DNA is TGTGCCAGCAGCTCGCTGTCGAGCTCCTACGAGCAGTACTTC. Protein sequence: CASSSLSSSYEQYF.

This chain connects TRBV6-1 to TRBJ2-3, with TRBD1 matching over 7 bases. In germline, CDR1 is MNHNS, CDR2 SASEGT. The J segment lost 0 bases and the V segment lost 7 bases, leaving 4 bases of the junction unmatched. This CDR3 is 14 amino acids long. CDR3 residues: CASTVGQSTDTQYF. The CDR3 DNA reads as TGTGCCAGCACTGTGGGACAGAGCACAGATACGCAGTATTTT.

On this clone: The sample carries other DNA sequences with the same CDR3. The rearrangement uses TRBV15 and TRBJ2-7; no reliable D call. Trimming pared 0 bases from V and 4 bases from J, leaving 4 bases between. The CDR3 is 12 residues long. CDR1 and CDR2 (germline): LNHNV, YYDKDF (reference sequence). The CDR3 sequence is CATSRDRYEQYF. CDR3 in DNA: TGTGCCACCAGCAGAGATCGTTACGAGCAGTACTTC.

J is TRBJ1-5 and V is TRBV28; unclear D gene. There are 16 residues in the CDR3. V lost 3 bases, J lost 5 bases, and 17 bases lay in between. Looked up from germline, CDR1 is MDHEN and CDR2 is SYDVKM. The CDR3 sequence is CASSFGRGGMYQPQHF. DNA for the CDR3: TGTGCCAGCAGTTTTGGGCGTGGCGGGATGTATCAGCCCCAGCATTTT.

The chain carries TRBV4-1 and TRBJ1-5, with no clear D. The CDR3 totals 14 residues. V was pared by 4 bases and J by 2 bases, with 9 bases between. Germline V gene data show CDR1 as MGHRA and CDR2 as YSYEKL. CDR3 sequence: CASSLQEGNQPQHF. In DNA form, the CDR3 reads TGCGCCAGCAGCCTACAAGAAGGCAATCAGCCCCAGCATTTT.

The CDR3 region has the DNA TGTGCCAGCAGTTACTCGAATGCAGGGGACACTGAAGCTTTCTTT. This sequence encodes CASSYSNAGDTEAFF. The rearrangement uses TRBV6-5 and TRBJ1-1; tentative D call: TRBD1 (6 bases). Deletions cut 0 bases from V and 3 bases from J, with 11 bases between. The CDR3 is 15 amino acids. Germline assignment: CDR1 MNHEY and CDR2 SVGAGI.

This clone occurred a few times. The chain uses TRBV2 and TRBJ1-1; no clear D. With 2 bases removed from V and 2 bases from J, the gap between germline ends came to 3 bases. CDR3 length: 12 residues. CDR1 SNHLY and CDR2 FYNNEI come from the germline V gene. CDR3 DNA: TGTGCCAGCAGTGAACGTAACACTGAAGCTTTCTTT. Translated, it gives CASSERNTEAFF.

The V call is TRBV4-1, the J call TRBJ2-7, with D unresolved. The CDR3 contains 13 residues. V lost 1 base and J lost 6, with 10 bases in between. Germline CDR1 MGHRA, CDR2 YSYEKL. Here the CDR3 DNA reads TGCGCCAGCAGCCAAGTTCGTAGCCCCGAGCAGTACTTC. Amino acid sequence: CASSQVRSPEQYF.

V gene TRBV10-1 combines with J gene TRBJ2-4; D not certain. Germline-derived CDR1 and CDR2 are WNHNN and SYGVQD (reference sequence). The CDR3 length is 13 residues. V lost 3 bases to trimming and J lost 13 bases, with 16 bases between them. In DNA, the CDR3 is TGCGCCAGCAGTGAAGAGGTCGATCTAGTGCAGTACTTC. Its protein is CASSEEVDLVQYF.

CDR3 region: CASSLGGFVGNEQFF. The CDR3 nucleotides are TGTGCCAGCAGTTTGGGGGGGTTTGTCGGCAATGAGCAGTTCTTC. This chain connects TRBV27 to TRBJ2-1, with 7 bases lining up with TRBD2. Germline V gene data show CDR1 as MNHEY and CDR2 as SMNVEV (reference sequence). V gave up 3 bases and J gave up 6 bases; unmatched junction bases: 8. The CDR3 is 15 amino acids.

The chain uses TRBV28 and TRBJ2-2; 7 nucleotides match TRBD1. Germline CDR1 reads MDHEN; CDR2 reads SYDVKM. The CDR3 loop spans 16 amino acids. J gave up 0 bases and V 7 bases, and 8 bases lay outside the gene matches. CDR3 region: CASTRAQGANTGELFF. Written as DNA, the CDR3 is TGTGCCAGCACCCGAGCTCAGGGGGCGAACACCGGGGAGCTGTTTTTT.

The rearrangement uses TRBV10-3 and TRBJ1-2, with D maybe TRBD1 (5 bases). CDR1 and CDR2 from the germline V gene are ENHRY and SYGVKD. V lost 8 bases to trimming and J lost 2 bases, with 12 bases between them. The CDR3 is 13 residues long. The CDR3: CAIRGAENYGYTF. The CDR3 DNA reads TGTGCCATCCGCGGGGCGGAGAACTATGGCTACACCTTC.

V is TRBV6-6 and J is TRBJ1-1, with a possible D match to TRBD1 (5 bases). V was cut by 1 base and J by 1 base, with 10 bases left in between. The length of the CDR3 is 15 residues. Germline values: CDR1 MNHNY, CDR2 SVGAGI (reference sequence). CDR3 coding DNA: TGTGCCAGCAGTTACTTCCCAGGGCAGAACACTGAAGCTTTCTTT. Encoded protein: CASSYFPGQNTEAFF.

This chain joins TRBV29-1 and TRBJ2-7; D perhaps matches TRBD1 (6 bases). Germline loops: CDR1 SQVTM, CDR2 ANQGSEA. The CDR3 extends over 14 amino acids. Trimming took 2 bases from V and 4 from J, leaving 15 bases between them. CDR3 sequence reads: CSVESQGITYEQYF. Here the CDR3 DNA reads TGCAGCGTTGAATCACAGGGTATTACTTACGAGCAGTACTTC.

This rearrangement joins TRBV7-2 to TRBJ2-2; D not resolved. Looked up from germline, CDR1 is SGHTA and CDR2 is FQGNSA. The V gene lost 3 bases and the J gene lost 3 bases, with 8 bases spanning the gap. The CDR3 has 14 amino acids. This CDR3 reads CASSFAQYTGELFF. CDR3 bases: TGTGCCAGCAGCTTCGCACAGTACACCGGGGAGCTGTTTTTT.

This chain uses TRBV7-6 with TRBJ1-2; D ambiguous. This CDR3 is 14 amino acids long. Trimming shortened V by 4 bases and J by 6 bases, and 15 bases separated the two germline ends. Looked up from germline, CDR1 is SGHVS and CDR2 is FNYEAQ. CDR3 sequence: CASSSSPTVDGYTF. The CDR3 DNA follows: TGTGCCAGCAGCTCGTCGCCCACGGTGGATGGCTACACCTTC.

Only a few counts were recorded for this clone. The chain carries TRBV27 and TRBJ2-7; no clear D gene. Germline V gene lookup returns CDR1 MNHEY and CDR2 SMNVEV (reference sequence). With 2 bases removed from V and 1 base from J, the gap between germline ends came to 6 bases. The CDR3 has 13 amino acids. CDR3 protein: CASSLVVSYEQYF. CDR3 DNA: TGTGCCAGCAGTTTAGTAGTTTCCTACGAGCAGTACTTC.

This sequence joins TRBV5-6 and TRBJ1-2; D is unclear. V lost 3 bases and J 4 bases, leaving 10 bases between the germline ends. Germline V gives CDR1 SGHDT, CDR2 YYEEEE. This CDR3 is 13 amino acids long. CDR3 residues: CASSSDGGYGYTF. The CDR3 DNA sequence: TGTGCCAGCAGCTCGGACGGAGGCTATGGCTACACCTTC.